This T cell receptor beta chain was captured by sequencing in a study of OX40 agonist ivuxolimab in advanced cancers. On the study more broadly: Age averaged about 60 years (range roughly 23 to 90), and roughly 80% were male.

Study-level findings and limits: The CD4+ and CD8+ T cells in the blood had expanded clonally by week 6 at 0.1 to 3.0 mg/kg. Mean expanded clone counts were higher in CD8+ than CD4+ T cells. Antigen specificity remained undetermined for the expanded peripheral T cells.

Data came from immunoSEQ multiplex PCR; TCRdb stores just in-frame clones and leaves some out. The data hold roughly 35,000 clones, with about 90% observed a single time. Worth noting for this clone: Its antigen is not known.

The CDR3 totals 17 residues. The V gene lost 2 bases and the J gene lost 2 bases, with 15 bases spanning the gap. The germline V gene has CDR1 WNHNN and CDR2 SYGVQD (reference sequence). This chain joins TRBV10-1 and TRBJ2-2; D ambiguous. The source was CD4+ or CD8+ T cells sorted from blood, collected in a trial of the OX40 agonist ivuxolimab. The sequence was collected from an adult with an advanced solid tumor such as melanoma, head and neck, liver or kidney cancer. CDR3 amino acids: CASSEQEPGSNTGELFF. The CDR3 bases are TGCGCCAGCAGTGAGCAGGAGCCAGGAAGCAACACCGGGGAGCTGTTTTTT.